This record looks at one T cell receptor (beta chain) sequence and its context. This sample is part of a study of shared clonotypes between healthy human individuals. Some clones are missing from TCRdb's copy, which holds only in-frame ones; the method was immunoSEQ multiplex PCR. The sample consists of millions of clones, about 95% of them appearing once. The receptor was isolated from a man aged 18 to 30 in good health. Sequenced: naive CD4+ T cells sorted from blood. Documented subset: CD45RA+ positively selected.

The CDR3 DNA is TGTGCCATCAGTGAGTCTGGGCAGTTTGAAGCTTTCTTT. Amino acids: CAISESGQFEAFF. The J gene is TRBJ1-1, the V gene TRBV10-3; D remains ambiguous. Germline values: CDR1 ENHRY, CDR2 SYGVKD. This CDR3 comprises 13 residues. V was clipped by 0 bases and J by 7 bases, with 9 bases between them.